The 13 T cell receptor beta chains reported below all come from one sample, sequenced in a study of shared clonotypes between healthy human individuals. Sequenced by immunoSEQ multiplex PCR; TCRdb stores in-frame clones only, minus some. The data contain about 2.4 million clones, around 94% of them seen just once; the ten biggest clones take up around 0.14%. Material: naive CD4+ T cells sorted from blood. Subset reported: CD45RA+ positively selected. The receptors originated from a man aged 18 to 29 in good health.

This clone was detected only a few times. The chain has TRBV2 and TRBJ1-1; the D gene is possibly TRBD1 (5 bases). The CDR3 has 13 residues. Trimming removed 6 bases at V and 4 bases at J, with 12 bases between. The V gene's germline CDR1 is SNHLY and CDR2 FYNNEI. The CDR3 loop is CASSFRQSTEAFF. In nucleotides, the CDR3 is TGTGCCAGCAGCTTTCGACAGAGCACTGAAGCTTTCTTT.

The chain couples TRBV14 to TRBJ1-2, with TRBD1 identical over 7 bases. Germline-derived CDR1 and CDR2 are SGHDN and FVKESK. The CDR3 totals 15 residues. Germline trimming cut 4 bases from V and 7 bases from J; bases unmatched to any gene: 12. The CDR3 DNA reads as TGTGCCAGCAGCCCCCTCGACAGGGAGGGCCGTGGCTACACCTTC. It is translated as CASSPLDREGRGYTF. The whole variable domain, filled in from reference TRBV14 and TRBJ1-2, reads EAGVTQFPSHSVIEKGQTVTLRCDPISGHDNLYWYRRVMGKEIKFLLHFVKESKQDESGMPNNRFLAERTGGTYSTLKVQPAELEDSGVYFCASSPLDREGRGYTFGSGTRLTVV.

In this sample, this clone turned up once. The V call is TRBV21-1, the J call TRBJ2-1; the table's D call of TRBD2 was not tested on the DNA. TRBV21-1 is assigned pseudogene status. This CDR3 comprises 14 residues. As DNA, the CDR3 is TGTGCCAGCTGTATTGAGGGAACTAACAATGAGCAGTTCTTC. The encoded protein is CASCIEGTNNEQFF.

The rearrangement links TRBV19 to TRBJ2-3; 9 bases map to TRBD1. Unmatched junction bases numbered 10, after V lost 6 bases and J lost 3 bases. From germline, CDR1 is LNHDA and CDR2 SQIVND (reference sequence). This CDR3 is built from 16 residues. The CDR3 DNA sequence: TGTGCCAGTAGGACCACAGGGGGCAAGATAACAGATACGCAGTATTTT. Protein product: CASRTTGGKITDTQYF.

The gene calls are TRBV18 and TRBJ2-5; TRBD2 might be the D (5 bases). Trimming shortened V by 4 bases and J by 4 bases, and 10 bases separated the two germline ends. This CDR3 has 13 residues. Germline values: CDR1 KGHSH, CDR2 LQKENI. The CDR3 DNA follows: TGTGCCAGCTCACTCGGAGAGGGAGAGACCCAGTACTTC. It codes for CASSLGEGETQYF.

J is TRBJ2-2 and V is TRBV29-1, with 11 bases that match TRBD2. Trimming cost V 4 bases and J 6 bases; bases outside gene matches: 1. Germline loops: CDR1 SQVTM, CDR2 ANQGSEA. This CDR3 contains 13 residues. CDR3 DNA: TGCAGCGTTGTTAGCGGGAGGGCCGGGGAGCTGTTTTTT. Translating gives CSVVSGRAGELFF.

The sample holds one count of this clone. The rearrangement joins TRBV9 to TRBJ2-7; TRBD1 agrees at 7 bases. The CDR3 runs 14 residues. Losses at the gene ends were 6 bases for V and 6 bases for J; bases not matched to a gene: 12. Germline V gene lookup returns CDR1 SGDLS and CDR2 YYNGEE. CDR3 loop: CASNRGPTGREQYF. The DNA of the CDR3 is TGTGCCAGCAACCGGGGCCCGACAGGGCGCGAGCAGTACTTC.

The genes are TRBV19 and TRBJ1-4; D is uncertain. Germline CDR1 reads LNHDA; CDR2 reads SQIVND (reference sequence). V was cut by 5 bases and J by 5 bases, with 9 bases left in between. The CDR3 length is 13 residues. For the CDR3, the DNA is TGTGCCAGTAGTTTCAGAAGAAATGAAAAACTGTTTTTT. Its protein product is CASSFRRNEKLFF.

The chain links TRBV23-1 to TRBJ2-5; D may be TRBD1 (6 bases). TRBV23-1 is noted as an ORF with a role that remains uncertain. The CDR3 covers 16 residues. V was cut by 3 bases and J by 5 bases, with 19 bases left in between. CDR3 nucleotides: TGCGCCAGCAGTCACCAGGAGAACAGGGATTTGGAGACCCAGTACTTC. Amino acids: CASSHQENRDLETQYF.

This clone appeared once. V is TRBV19 and J is TRBJ2-5; D assignment may be TRBD1 or TRBD2 (5 bases each). CDR1 and CDR2 (germline): LNHDA, SQIVND (reference sequence). Trimming stripped 6 bases from V and 7 bases from J, with 18 bases between. The CDR3 is made up of 14 amino acids. This CDR3 reads CASSLGDVASTQYF. The CDR3 coding sequence is TGTGCCAGTAGCCTGGGGGACGTCGCATCGACCCAGTACTTC.

This chain joins TRBV28 and TRBJ2-1; D is perhaps TRBD2 (6 bases). CDR1 is MDHEN and CDR2 is SYDVKM in the germline V gene. Trimming pared 10 bases from V and 7 bases from J, leaving 17 bases between. This CDR3 spans 13 amino acids. The CDR3 region is CAIGGKRGNEQFF. Here the CDR3 DNA reads TGTGCCATCGGGGGAAAACGGGGGAATGAGCAGTTCTTC.

V gene TRBV23-1 combines with J gene TRBJ2-2, with D possibly TRBD2 on 5 matching bases. TRBV23-1 is designated an ORF whose function remains uncertain. V dropped 9 bases and J dropped 3 bases, with 17 bases sitting between them. The CDR3 contains 15 residues. Here the CDR3 DNA reads TGCGCCAGGGTCGTCACGCCGGGGTACACCGGGGAGCTGTTTTTT. It translates to CARVVTPGYTGELFF.

The CDR3 reads CASEDRGNQPQHF. The CDR3, as DNA: TGTGCCAGTGAAGACAGGGGCAATCAGCCCCAGCATTTT. This rearrangement joins TRBV19 to TRBJ1-5; 7 bases are a match to TRBD1. Trimming removed 8 bases from V and 2 bases from J; junction bases left unmatched: 3. The germline CDR1 and CDR2 sequences are LNHDA and SQIVND (reference sequence). This CDR3 is 13 amino acids long.